These 2 T cell receptor beta chains share one sample of origin, sequenced in a study of T cell clusters in autoimmune cytopenias. One tube held mixed TRB-A and TRB-B primer pools for touch-down PCR. Each CDR3 protein gets one entry in TCRdb, which reprocessed the multiplex PCR reads and gives no DNA. The sample totals about 7,500 distinct CDR3 sequences. About 37,500 genome equivalents of blood DNA were amplified for TRB. Another study also made use of these data, one on T cell repertoires in aging, cancer and after chemotherapy.

Source material: peripheral blood. Receptors originate from a human donor with an autoimmune cytopenia or autoimmune hepatitis (not recorded which).

The rearrangement joins TRBV5-6 to TRBJ1-1; TCRdb gives TRBD1 as the D gene, but with no DNA this cannot be confirmed. The germline V gene has CDR1 SGHDT and CDR2 YYEEEE. There are 15 residues in the CDR3. The CDR3 loop reads CASSLDYLGDTEAFF. Variable domain in full (rest from reference TRBV5-6 and TRBJ1-1): DAGVTQSPTHLIKTRGQQVTLRCSPKSGHDTVSWYQQALGQGPQFIFQYYEEEERQRGNFPDRFSGHQFPNYSSELNVNALLLGDSALYLCASSLDYLGDTEAFFGQGTRLTVV.

This clonotype is labeled medium-sized based on frequency. The chain uses TRBV30 and TRBJ2-5; TCRdb selects TRBD1, and the lack of DNA leaves this call unchecked. The CDR3 sequence is 13 residues long. Germline loops: CDR1 GTSNPN, CDR2 SVGIG (reference sequence). The CDR3 loop reads CAWSVQGGETQYF.